These 27 T cell receptor beta chains share one sample of origin, sequenced in a study of blood T cell repertoires in COVID-19. TCRdb's copy holds only in-frame clones and misses some; the assay was immunoSEQ multiplex PCR. Among hundreds of thousands of clones, roughly 90% were seen once, and the ten largest hold roughly 0.87%. The sequencing sample was made of peripheral blood. The receptors were gathered from a man aged 18 to 29 with COVID-19, enrolled during active disease.

There are many counts of this clone. The V gene is TRBV21-1, the J gene TRBJ2-2; the D segment call TRBD2 is taken from the table without a DNA check. TRBV21-1 is a pseudogene segment. The CDR3 has 16 amino acids. The CDR3 loop reads CASSNENSPNTGELFF. The CDR3, as DNA: TGTGCCAGCAGCAACGAGAACTCCCCGAACACCGGGGAGCTGTTTTTT.

The V gene is TRBV7-2, the J gene TRBJ2-1; TRBD2 matches at 11 bases. Germline V gene lookup returns CDR1 SGHTA and CDR2 FQGNSA. V dropped 5 bases and J dropped 6; count of bases not matched to a gene: 6. The CDR3 totals 15 residues. CDR3 in DNA: TGTGCCAGCAGCGCACTAGCGGGGGTGGGCAATGAGCAGTTCTTC. It yields the protein CASSALAGVGNEQFF.

The chain uses TRBV5-1 and TRBJ2-2, with unresolved D. The germline gives CDR1 SGHRS, CDR2 YFSETQ. The CDR3 covers 12 residues. Trimming removed 6 bases at V and 4 bases at J, with 7 bases between. The CDR3 coding sequence is TGCGCCAGCACCCCCCGCACCGGGGAGCTGTTTTTT. It yields the protein CASTPRTGELFF.

The gene calls are TRBV2 and TRBJ2-7; possibly TRBD2 for D (6 bases). This CDR3 has 15 residues. Per germline, CDR1 SNHLY and CDR2 FYNNEI. V was shortened by 8 bases and J by 3 bases, with 20 bases between the two germline ends. CDR3: CASQKQGLRIYEQYF. As DNA, the CDR3 is TGTGCCAGCCAAAAGCAGGGACTCCGGATCTACGAGCAGTACTTC.

The chain recombines TRBV27 with TRBJ2-2; 9 nucleotides agree with TRBD2. CDR1 is MNHEY and CDR2 is SMNVEV in the germline V gene (reference sequence). The V segment lost 5 bases and the J segment 6 bases; nucleotides outside the gene matches: 10. This CDR3 contains 16 residues. The CDR3 sequence is CASSAKRGLASGELFF. The CDR3 nucleotides read TGTGCCAGCAGTGCCAAGCGGGGACTAGCCTCCGGGGAGCTGTTTTTT.

V usage is TRBV5-1 and J usage is TRBJ2-7; the match to TRBD1 covers 9 bases. From germline, CDR1 is SGHRS and CDR2 YFSETQ. The CDR3 totals 15 residues. The ends lost 4 bases at V and 5 bases at J; junction bases unmatched: 10. The CDR3 DNA sequence: TGCGCCAGCAGCGCGGGACAGGGTTTTTTCCACGAGCAGTACTTC. Protein product: CASSAGQGFFHEQYF.

The rearrangement joins TRBV5-5 to TRBJ2-7; possible D gene TRBD2, 6 bases. Trimming stripped 0 bases from V and 4 bases from J, with 17 bases between. Germline CDR1 is SGHKS and CDR2 is YYEKEE (reference sequence). The CDR3 loop spans 16 amino acids. CDR3 sequence (DNA): TGTGCCAGCAGCTTGGGAGGCGGGACGATCATTTACGAGCAGTACTTC. Protein: CASSLGGGTIIYEQYF.

The gene calls are TRBV2 and TRBJ1-2, with D perhaps matching TRBD1 (5 bases). Germline V gene lookup returns CDR1 SNHLY and CDR2 FYNNEI. V was pared by 4 bases and J by 8 bases, with 14 bases between. The CDR3 runs to 13 residues. The CDR3 DNA sequence: TGTGCCAGCAGTGCCGGGGGAGCGAGCGGCTACACCTTC. Amino acid sequence: CASSAGGASGYTF.

The chain couples TRBV4-1 to TRBJ2-5, with a weak D call TRBD2 (5 bases). V lost 6 bases, J lost 3 bases, and 11 bases lay in between. From germline, CDR1 is MGHRA and CDR2 YSYEKL. The CDR3 contains 13 residues. The CDR3 loop is CASSRPSKETQYF. In DNA, the CDR3 is TGCGCCAGCAGTCGACCTAGCAAAGAGACCCAGTACTTC.

The rearrangement joins TRBV12-3 or TRBV12-4 to TRBJ2-7; maybe TRBD2 (6 bases). The CDR3 runs 13 residues. V was trimmed by 3 bases and J by 5 bases, leaving 11 bases between them. CDR3 DNA: TGTGCCAGCAGTTTCCCGGGGGAACACGAGCAGTACTTC. Its translation is CASSFPGEHEQYF.

This chain uses TRBV7-3 with TRBJ2-1; 8 positions match TRBD2. The CDR3 consists of 15 residues. Per the germline V gene, CDR1 is SGHTA and CDR2 is FQGTGA. V trimming: 6 bases; J trimming: 1 base; junction bases outside the gene matches: 5. The CDR3 DNA reads TGTGCCAGCAGTCTGAGCGGGGGATCCTACAATGAGCAGTTCTTC. It encodes CASSLSGGSYNEQFF.

V gene TRBV4-1 combines with J gene TRBJ2-3; TRBD2 aligns across 11 bases. This CDR3 is 16 amino acids long. V gave up 0 bases and J gave up 8 bases; unmatched junction bases: 7. Germline V gene lookup returns CDR1 MGHRA and CDR2 YSYEKL. The CDR3 bases are TGCGCCAGCAGCCAAGATCAACTAGCGGGAGCAGGTACGCAGTATTTT. Encoded protein: CASSQDQLAGAGTQYF.

The genes are TRBV25-1 and TRBJ2-7; 7 nucleotides align to TRBD1. Germline lookup yields CDR1 MGHDK and CDR2 SYGVNS. V shed 6 bases, J shed 2 bases, and the junction held 4 bases outside the gene matches. The CDR3 is 13 amino acids. DNA for the CDR3: TGTGCCAGCAGCCGGGACAGCCCCTACGAGCAGTACTTC. Translating it yields CASSRDSPYEQYF.

This chain joins TRBV4-2 and TRBJ1-1; TRBD1 matches at 9 bases. The CDR3 is 16 amino acids. V gave up 2 bases and J gave up 1 base; unmatched junction bases: 5. CDR1 is LGHNA, CDR2 YNFKEQ, per germline. CDR3 bases: TGTGCCAGCAGCCAATATGGGGGACAGGGGAACACTGAAGCTTTCTTT. This codes for CASSQYGGQGNTEAFF.

The chain is built from TRBV12-5 and TRBJ1-4, with no clear D. The germline V gene encodes CDR1 LGHNT and CDR2 FRNRAP. V lost 7 bases to trimming and J lost 10 bases, with 19 bases between them. The CDR3 totals 14 residues. The CDR3 bases are TGTGCTAGTGCCCCAGACGCAACTAGAGGAAAACTGTTTTTT. Its protein is CASAPDATRGKLFF.

The chain combines TRBV5-4 with TRBJ2-7; D remains ambiguous. Between the trimmed V and J ends, which lost 1 base and 4 bases, there was a span of 12 bases. CDR1 and CDR2 (germline): SGHNT, YYREEE (reference sequence). The length of the CDR3 is 14 residues. CDR3 DNA sequence: TGTGCCAGCAGCTTGCGAGGCCGTGGATACGAGCAGTACTTC. This gives the protein CASSLRGRGYEQYF.

The V gene is TRBV19, the J gene TRBJ1-2; 9 positions agree with TRBD1. Trimming at V came to 8 bases and at J to 5 bases, leaving 0 bases not matched to a gene. The CDR3 length is 11 residues. The germline V gene encodes CDR1 LNHDA and CDR2 SQIVND (reference sequence). This CDR3 is CASGQGYGYTF. The CDR3 nucleotides read TGTGCCAGTGGACAGGGGTATGGCTACACCTTC.

The genes are TRBV5-4 and TRBJ1-2; perhaps TRBD1 as D (5 bases). The V end lost 4 bases, the J end lost 4 bases, and 17 bases lay between the germline ends. CDR1 is SGHNT, CDR2 YYREEE, per germline (reference sequence). The CDR3 sequence is 15 residues long. The CDR3 DNA reads TGTGCCAGCAGCCACCCTGACAGTTTGCTCTATGGCTACACCTTC. Its protein product is CASSHPDSLLYGYTF.

This chain connects TRBV7-8 to TRBJ2-2, with D perhaps matching TRBD1 (5 bases). The germline gives CDR1 SGHVS, CDR2 FQNEAQ. CDR3 length: 14 residues. V was pared by 3 bases and J by 5 bases, with 10 bases between. The CDR3 bases are TGTGCCAGCAGCTTCTTCAGGGATACCGGGGAGCTGTTTTTT. Amino acids: CASSFFRDTGELFF.

This rearrangement joins TRBV5-1 to TRBJ2-1, with D tentatively TRBD2 (5 bases). The CDR3 extends over 15 amino acids. CDR1 SGHRS and CDR2 YFSETQ come from the germline V gene. Trimming pared 0 bases from V and 5 bases from J, leaving 12 bases between. The CDR3 bases are TGCGCCAGCAGCTTGGAGGCTCCCGGGGACAATGAGCAGTTCTTC. This gives the protein CASSLEAPGDNEQFF. The full variable domain, rest sourced from reference TRBV5-1 and TRBJ2-1, is KAGVTQTPRYLIKTRGQQVTLSCSPISGHRSVSWYQQTPGQGLQFLFEYFSETQRNKGNFPGRFSGRQFSNSRSEMNVSTLELGDSALYLCASSLEAPGDNEQFFGPGTRLTVL.

This clone was counted a few times. One end of the junction fails to match germline, which may point to a read error. This chain uses TRBV6-1 with TRBJ2-7; the match to TRBD2 covers 12 bases. Germline values: CDR1 MNHNS, CDR2 SASEGT. This CDR3 region has 16 residues. CDR3 protein: CASIETSSGGAREQYF. For the CDR3, the DNA is TGTGCCAGCATTGAAACCTCTAGCGGGGGGGCGCGGGAGCAGTACTTC.

V is TRBV19 and J is TRBJ1-6; 10 bases line up with TRBD1. The CDR3 totals 17 residues. Trimming took 5 bases from V and 6 from J; bases not matched to a gene: 10. Germline V gene data show CDR1 as LNHDA and CDR2 as SQIVND (reference sequence). Written as DNA, the CDR3 is TGTGCCAGTAGTCCGTGGACAGGGGGAGAAACTAATTCACCCCTCCACTTT. Translation: CASSPWTGGETNSPLHF.

CDR3 region: CASSYSPPGRGGEQYF. In DNA, the CDR3 is TGTGCCAGCAGTTACTCCCCCCCCGGCAGGGGCGGAGAGCAGTACTTC. The rearrangement uses TRBV6-5 and TRBJ2-7; tentatively, D is TRBD1 (6 bases). This CDR3 comprises 16 residues. V was pared by 0 bases and J by 7 bases, with 19 bases between. Germline V CDR1 and CDR2: MNHEY, SVGAGI.

The V and J genes are TRBV25-1 and TRBJ2-5; 8 bases are shared with TRBD1. Germline V gene data show CDR1 as MGHDK and CDR2 as SYGVNS. Trimming at V came to 0 bases and at J to 5 bases, leaving 5 bases not matched to a gene. CDR3 length: 15 residues. The CDR3 DNA follows: TGTGCCAGCAGTGAATATCCAGGGGGCGTGGAGACCCAGTACTTC. Amino acid sequence: CASSEYPGGVETQYF.

The CDR3 is CASSPGTYYEQYF. The CDR3 nucleotides read TGTGCCAGCAGTCCCGGGACATACTACGAGCAGTACTTC. The rearrangement joins TRBV6-2 or TRBV6-3 to TRBJ2-7; maybe TRBD1 (6 bases). Trimming stripped 5 bases from V and 3 bases from J, with 11 bases between. Germline values: CDR1 MNHEY, CDR2 SVGEGT. This CDR3 comprises 13 residues.

The chain couples TRBV27 to TRBJ2-5; 10 bases map to TRBD2. J was trimmed by 9 bases and V by 5 bases; bases with no gene match: 15. This CDR3 is 16 amino acids long. Germline lookup yields CDR1 MNHEY and CDR2 SMNVEV (reference sequence). The CDR3 region is CASSPPGLASMKAQYF. The CDR3 nucleotides read TGTGCCAGCAGTCCGCCGGGACTAGCGTCCATGAAAGCCCAGTACTTC.

Points on this clone: The sample has other DNA sequences that encode this CDR3 too. In nucleotides, the CDR3 is TGTGCCAGCAGCCCAGGACTAGCGGGGGATACGCAGTATTTT. Translation gives CASSPGLAGDTQYF. V is TRBV11-3 and J is TRBJ2-3, with 12 positions matching TRBD2. CDR1 is SGHNT and CDR2 is YENEEA in the germline V gene. CDR3 size: 14 residues. V shed 5 bases, J shed 6 bases, and the junction held 3 bases outside the gene matches.